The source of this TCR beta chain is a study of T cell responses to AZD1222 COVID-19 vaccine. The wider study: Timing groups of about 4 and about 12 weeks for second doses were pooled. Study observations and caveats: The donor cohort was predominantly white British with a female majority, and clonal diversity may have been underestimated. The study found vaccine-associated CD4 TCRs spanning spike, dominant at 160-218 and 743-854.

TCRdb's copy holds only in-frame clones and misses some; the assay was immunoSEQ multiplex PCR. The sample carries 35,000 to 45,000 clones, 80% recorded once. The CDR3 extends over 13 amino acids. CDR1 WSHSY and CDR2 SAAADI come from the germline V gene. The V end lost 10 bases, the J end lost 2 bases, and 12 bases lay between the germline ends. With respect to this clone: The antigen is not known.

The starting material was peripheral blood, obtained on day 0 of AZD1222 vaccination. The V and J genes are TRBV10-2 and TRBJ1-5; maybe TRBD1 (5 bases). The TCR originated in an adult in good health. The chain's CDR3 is CATSMGGNQPQHF. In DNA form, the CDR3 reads TGCGCCACATCCATGGGGGGCAATCAGCCCCAGCATTTT.